A single sample is the source of the 4 T cell receptor beta chains below, sequenced in a study of blood T cell repertoires in COVID-19. Here immunoSEQ multiplex PCR was the method, and the copy in TCRdb shows in-frame clones only, minus some. The sample consists of around 220,000 clones, just over 85% of them appearing once. The source material was peripheral blood. The receptors were gathered from a man younger than 35 with active or convalescent COVID-19.

The chain uses TRBV4-2 and TRBJ1-1; TRBD1 matches 7 bases. J gave up 2 bases and V 10 bases, and 10 bases lay outside the gene matches. Germline CDR1 is LGHNA and CDR2 is YNFKEQ. This CDR3 contains 14 residues. The CDR3 DNA sequence: TGTGCCACACGCGCCGGGACAGCTAACACTGAAGCTTTCTTT. It is translated as CATRAGTANTEAFF.

This chain joins TRBV5-3 and TRBJ2-2, with no clear D. TRBV5-3 is marked as an open reading frame, function uncertain. Trimming removed 4 bases from V and 4 bases from J, with 5 bases in between. The CDR3 sequence is 12 residues long. The CDR3: CARSLITGELFF. The CDR3, as DNA: TGTGCCAGAAGCCTTATCACCGGGGAGCTGTTTTTT.

The chain links TRBV5-4 to TRBJ2-5; TRBD2 might be the D (5 bases). V lost 1 base and J lost 4, with 20 bases in between. CDR1 and CDR2 from the germline V gene are SGHNT and YYREEE (reference sequence). The CDR3 loop spans 17 amino acids. The CDR3, as DNA: TGTGCCAGCAGCTTGAGTGGGGTGAGCGGTTGGGCAGAGACCCAGTACTTC. It yields the protein CASSLSGVSGWAETQYF.

The rearrangement uses TRBV18 and TRBJ2-3, with 14 nucleotides matching TRBD2. The germline gives CDR1 KGHSH, CDR2 LQKENI. The junction had 7 bases not matched to a gene; V was cut back by 3 bases and J by 5 bases. This CDR3 is 17 amino acids long. The CDR3: CASSPPTSGRALDTQYF. CDR3 DNA sequence: TGTGCCAGCTCACCGCCGACTAGCGGGAGGGCCTTAGATACGCAGTATTTT.